These 22 T cell receptor beta chains came from one sample sequenced in a study of beta chain features in type 1 diabetes. Study conclusions and caveats: Shortening that was moderate but significant affected the TCRB CDR3s of Type 1 diabetes patients in all four CD4+ subsets.

Every bit of the isolated RNA underwent reverse transcription, so sequencing read expressed TCRB transcripts. Sequencing used immunoSEQ multiplex PCR; TCRdb keeps in-frame clones, though not all of them. There are around 260,000 clones in the sample; roughly 24% occur only once, and around 0.013% lies in the top ten. These TCRs are of unknown antigen specificity. Sequenced: naive CD4+ T cells from blood. The receptors originated from a woman aged 25 to 39 with type 1 diabetes.

This chain uses TRBV29-1 with TRBJ2-5; D is perhaps TRBD1 (6 bases). Looked up from germline, CDR1 is SQVTM and CDR2 is ANQGSEA. The V gene lost 6 bases and the J gene lost 1 base, with 15 bases spanning the gap. The CDR3 is made up of 14 amino acids. Written as DNA, the CDR3 is TGCAGCGTCGCACTCCAGGGGCCCCAAGAGACCCAGTACTTC. Amino acids: CSVALQGPQETQYF. The complete variable domain, with remaining parts taken from reference TRBV29-1 and TRBJ2-5, reads SAVISQKPSRDICQRGTSLTIQCQVDSQVTMMFWYRQQPGQSLTLIATANQGSEATYESGFVIDKFPISRPNLTFSTLTVSNMSPEDSSIYLCSVALQGPQETQYFGPGTRLLVL.

The chain employs TRBV27 and TRBJ1-1; D might be TRBD1 (5 bases). The V gene lost 5 bases and the J gene lost 4 bases, with 17 bases spanning the gap. Germline V CDR1 and CDR2: MNHEY, SMNVEV (reference sequence). The CDR3 is 15 amino acids. The CDR3 is CASSPNGRGTTEAFF. CDR3 coding DNA: TGTGCCAGCAGTCCCAATGGTCGGGGGACCACTGAAGCTTTCTTT.

This clone has only a few counts. The chain uses TRBV5-1 and TRBJ2-2; 7 nucleotides agree with TRBD1. V was clipped by 0 bases and J by 1 base; unmatched bases: 0. Germline V lookup: CDR1 SGHRS, CDR2 YFSETQ. The CDR3 has 15 residues. CDR3 in DNA: TGCGCCAGCAGCTTGGGACAGGGGAACACCGGGGAGCTGTTTTTT. It is translated as CASSLGQGNTGELFF.

The V call is TRBV2, the J call TRBJ2-3; possibly TRBD2 for D (6 bases). Germline V CDR1 and CDR2: SNHLY, FYNNEI. This CDR3 comprises 13 residues. V lost 11 bases to trimming and J lost 0 bases, with 12 bases between them. CDR3 DNA: TGTGCCGGGGCGCGGGAAAGCACAGATACGCAGTATTTT. Its translation is CAGARESTDTQYF.

This clone was counted between two and nine times. The chain joins TRBV29-1 to TRBJ1-5, with D unresolved. CDR1 SQVTM and CDR2 ANQGSEA come from the germline V gene. V lost 6 bases and J lost 7, with 13 bases in between. This CDR3 contains 12 residues. The CDR3 sequence is CSVLEAGQPQHF. CDR3 nucleotides: TGCAGCGTGCTTGAGGCGGGACAGCCCCAGCATTTT.

The CDR3 loop reads CSVEVSGGRAETQYF. CDR3 sequence (DNA): TGCAGCGTTGAAGTGTCCGGGGGGAGGGCGGAGACCCAGTACTTC. The chain uses TRBV29-1 and TRBJ2-5, with 7 bases identical to TRBD2. Trimming took 1 base from V and 5 from J; bases not matched to a gene: 10. The CDR3 has 15 amino acids. Germline CDR1 SQVTM, CDR2 ANQGSEA.

To note about this clone: The same CDR3 is also encoded by other DNA sequences in this sample. The chain employs TRBV27 and TRBJ2-1, with TRBD2 identical over 9 bases. CDR3 length: 15 residues. Per germline, CDR1 MNHEY and CDR2 SMNVEV (reference sequence). The V and J ends lost 3 bases and 4 bases, in that order; junction bases with no gene match: 4. In nucleotides, the CDR3 is TGTGCCAGCAGTTTCGGTCTAGCGGGGTACAATGAGCAGTTCTTC. It encodes CASSFGLAGYNEQFF.

This clone has a handful of counts. The chain carries TRBV30 and TRBJ1-1; D not resolved. The germline V gene encodes CDR1 GTSNPN and CDR2 SVGIG (reference sequence). This CDR3 has 13 residues. V was clipped by 2 bases and J by 0 bases, with 7 bases between them. CDR3 sequence: CAWSSVMNTEAFF. The DNA for the CDR3 is TGTGCCTGGAGTTCTGTTATGAACACTGAAGCTTTCTTT.

The chain carries TRBV5-1 and TRBJ2-1, with 10 bases matching TRBD2. With V trimmed by 0 bases and J by 5 bases, 2 bases remained unmatched. The germline gives CDR1 SGHRS, CDR2 YFSETQ. The CDR3 is 15 residues long. The CDR3 is CASSLGSGRNNEQFF. The CDR3 DNA reads as TGCGCCAGCAGCTTGGGTAGCGGGAGGAACAATGAGCAGTTCTTC.

This clone occurred a few times. This sample includes further DNA sequences coding for the same CDR3. This chain connects TRBV30 to TRBJ1-1; 7 bases are shared with TRBD1. Germline-derived CDR1 and CDR2 are GTSNPN and SVGIG (reference sequence). J gave up 6 bases and V 3 bases, and 1 base lay outside the gene matches. The CDR3 runs to 11 residues. CDR3 residues: CAWSQGAEAFF. The CDR3 DNA reads as TGTGCCTGGAGCCAGGGGGCTGAAGCTTTCTTT.

The sample holds a few counts of this clone. The CDR3 nucleotides are TGTGCCAGCCGGGACAGGGCTAGCGATGAGCAGTTCTTC. Translated: CASRDRASDEQFF. The chain uses TRBV25-1 and TRBJ2-1; 9 positions match TRBD1. V shed 8 bases and J 8 bases; nucleotides not matched to a gene: 7. Germline CDR1 MGHDK, CDR2 SYGVNS. The CDR3 is made up of 13 amino acids.

This chain joins TRBV5-1 and TRBJ2-7, with TRBD2 matching 9 bases. This CDR3 has 17 amino acids. V gave up 0 bases and J gave up 2 bases; unmatched junction bases: 9. Germline-derived CDR1 and CDR2 are SGHRS and YFSETQ. CDR3 loop: CASSLGLAEAPPYEQYF. In DNA form, the CDR3 reads TGCGCCAGCAGCTTGGGACTAGCGGAGGCCCCTCCCTACGAGCAGTACTTC.

This clone appeared a single time. Additional DNA sequences in this sample encode the identical CDR3. The chain is built from TRBV2 and TRBJ1-1; D may be TRBD1 (5 bases). The CDR3 runs to 13 residues. The V end was cut by 6 bases, the J end by 1 base, with 9 bases between. CDR1 and CDR2 (germline): SNHLY, FYNNEI. This CDR3 is CASRGQANTEAFF. CDR3 DNA sequence: TGTGCCAGCAGAGGACAAGCGAACACTGAAGCTTTCTTT. The whole variable domain, filled in from reference TRBV2 and TRBJ1-1, reads EPEVTQTPSHQVTQMGQEVILRCVPISNHLYFYWYRQILGQKVEFLVSFYNNEISEKSEIFDDQFSVERPDGSNFTLKIRSTKLEDSAMYFCASRGQANTEAFFGQGTRLTVV.

The CDR3, as DNA: TGCAGCGTGGGGGGTCCGGATCAGCCCCAGCATTTT. Residues: CSVGGPDQPQHF. The rearrangement links TRBV29-1 to TRBJ1-5; a possible D gene is TRBD1 (5 bases). Deletions cut 6 bases from V and 5 bases from J, with 11 bases between. The CDR3 is made up of 12 amino acids. Germline CDR1 and CDR2: SQVTM and ANQGSEA.

The chain carries TRBV19 and TRBJ2-7; D is perhaps TRBD1 (6 bases). Trimming took 9 bases from V and 2 from J, leaving 17 bases between them. Germline CDR1 reads LNHDA; CDR2 reads SQIVND (reference sequence). CDR3 length: 14 residues. This chain's CDR3 is CASKVAGEPYEQYF. DNA for the CDR3: TGTGCCAGCAAGGTGGCAGGGGAACCCTACGAGCAGTACTTC. The entire variable domain, with the rest obtained from reference TRBV19 and TRBJ2-7, is as follows: DGGITQSPKYLFRKEGQNVTLSCEQNLNHDAMYWYRQDPGQGLRLIYYSQIVNDFQKGDIAEGYSVSREKKESFPLTVTSAQKNPTAFYLCASKVAGEPYEQYFGPGTRLTVT.

The rearrangement links TRBV19 to TRBJ2-1; 9 bases fit TRBD2. Per germline, CDR1 LNHDA and CDR2 SQIVND (reference sequence). The junction had 6 bases not matched to a gene; V was cut back by 4 bases and J by 8 bases. The CDR3 covers 14 residues. The CDR3 bases are TGTGCCAGTAGTACTGCGGGAGGGCCGGATGAGCAGTTCTTC. Translation: CASSTAGGPDEQFF. Complete variable domain (other parts from reference TRBV19 and TRBJ2-1): DGGITQSPKYLFRKEGQNVTLSCEQNLNHDAMYWYRQDPGQGLRLIYYSQIVNDFQKGDIAEGYSVSREKKESFPLTVTSAQKNPTAFYLCASSTAGGPDEQFFGPGTRLTVL.

This clone has only a few counts. The chain has TRBV29-1 and TRBJ2-7, with 7 bases aligning to TRBD1. Germline-derived CDR1 and CDR2 are SQVTM and ANQGSEA. This CDR3 spans 12 amino acids. V dropped 5 bases and J dropped 3; count of bases not matched to a gene: 4. The CDR3 region is CSVMRGLYEQYF. Written as DNA, the CDR3 is TGCAGCGTTATGAGGGGGCTCTACGAGCAGTACTTC.

CDR3 DNA: TGCGCCAGCAGCCAAACTAGCGGGAGAAACTACGAGCAGTACTTC. Translated: CASSQTSGRNYEQYF. This chain links TRBV4-1 with TRBJ2-7, with 11 bases that match TRBD2. V dropped 2 bases and J dropped 3; count of bases not matched to a gene: 3. This CDR3 contains 15 residues. Per germline, CDR1 MGHRA and CDR2 YSYEKL.

This clone turned up a few times. V is TRBV5-4 and J is TRBJ2-7; weak D call: TRBD2 (6 bases). This CDR3 is built from 13 residues. V was trimmed by 0 bases and J by 9 bases, leaving 13 bases between them. CDR1 is SGHNT, CDR2 YYREEE, per germline (reference sequence). CDR3 protein: CASSLEPSGGQYF. CDR3 DNA sequence: TGTGCCAGCAGCTTGGAGCCGTCCGGGGGGCAGTACTTC.

The chain is built from TRBV29-1 and TRBJ2-7; D might be TRBD2 (6 bases). Per germline, CDR1 SQVTM and CDR2 ANQGSEA. The CDR3 sequence is 12 residues long. Between the trimmed V and J ends, which lost 5 bases and 4 bases, there was a span of 12 bases. For the CDR3, the DNA is TGCAGCGTTCAAACTAGCAAGTACGAGCAGTACTTC. This encodes CSVQTSKYEQYF.

This clone has just a few counts. This chain connects TRBV27 to TRBJ2-1; D unclear. V lost 5 bases to trimming and J lost 8 bases, with 16 bases between them. Germline-derived CDR1 and CDR2 are MNHEY and SMNVEV (reference sequence). The CDR3 totals 14 residues. CDR3 DNA sequence: TGTGCCAGCAGTCCTAACTTCGAAGTACATGAGCAGTTCTTC. Protein product: CASSPNFEVHEQFF.

This chain connects TRBV7-2 to TRBJ1-2; no clear D. The V end lost 2 bases, the J end lost 2 bases, and 9 bases lay between the germline ends. The CDR3 length is 14 residues. Germline V gives CDR1 SGHTA, CDR2 FQGNSA. CDR3 DNA sequence: TGTGCCAGCAGCTTACTCGGCAGGAACTATGGCTACACCTTC. Protein product: CASSLLGRNYGYTF.